The subject of this entry is one TCR beta chain. The CDR3 extends over 15 amino acids. V was cut by 5 bases and J by 0 bases, with 8 bases left in between. Germline V gene sequence: CDR1 MNHNY, CDR2 SVGAGI (reference sequence). This sample was included in a study of breast tumors, draining lymph nodes, adjacent tissues. Axillary draining lymph nodes of breast cancer patients supplied the node samples. TCRdb re-derived calls from the multiplex PCR reads in MiXCR, one entry per CDR3 protein. The table has some 250,000 distinct CDR3 sequences, 34% seen once. V is TRBV6-6 and J is TRBJ2-6; D may be TRBD2 (5 bases). This clonotype was sampled from a female donor with breast cancer. Some clones in this sample may be carry-over from other donors' samples. Sequenced input: axillary lymph node tissue. This CDR3 reads CASSPGSSGANVLTF. CDR3 nucleotide sequence: TGTGCCAGCAGTCCGGGGAGCTCTGGGGCCAACGTCCTGACTTTC.